The clone carrying this TCR beta chain was detected only a few times. What it binds is unknown. Stated time point: peripheral blood 6 weeks after treatment start. Samples were collected from each patient before treatment and during treatment. Each patient gave between 1 and 8 of them in total. This specimen comes from a study of PD-L1 blockade in urothelial cancer. Overall study: Blood was tested 3 weeks (second dose) and 6 weeks into treatment. Findings and caveats of the study: Prediction of better survival came from below-median pretreatment blood TCR clonality.

Produced via immunoSEQ multiplex PCR; TCRdb's table is partial and in-frame only. This sample has around 66,000 clones, with about 90% found just once. Germline values: CDR1 KGHSH, CDR2 LQKENI. The CDR3 is made up of 11 amino acids. V lost 6 bases to trimming and J lost 9 bases, with 9 bases between them. This specimen was PBMCs, taken around atezolizumab (anti-PD-L1) treatment. The clonotype originates from a man aged 55 to 70 with urothelial cancer. This chain links TRBV18 with TRBJ2-1, with D tentatively TRBD2 (5 bases). The CDR3 nucleotides read TGTGCCAGCTCTCAAGAGGGTGAGCAGTTCTTC. Its protein product is CASSQEGEQFF.